Described below is a single TCR beta chain sequence and its context. This sample was taken from a study of control samples from healthy donors and cancer patients. The assay was immunoSEQ multiplex PCR, and TCRdb's table has in-frame clones only and misses some. The table lists fewer than 250,000 clones. Sequencing used blood. The clonotype originates from a woman in her thirties in good health.

CDR3 sequence (DNA): TGCGCCAGCAGCTTGGTAGCGGGGGGGCGTCCTCCCGAGCAGTACTTC. As protein: CASSLVAGGRPPEQYF. V gene TRBV5-1 combines with J gene TRBJ2-7; 11 bases align to TRBD2. The CDR3 totals 16 residues. Germline lookup yields CDR1 SGHRS and CDR2 YFSETQ. V shed 0 bases and J 6 bases; nucleotides not matched to a gene: 8.